What follows is one TCR beta chain and its context. The target antigen is unknown. The entry originates in a study of blood T cells in healthy people across ages. Across the study: T cells yielded about one barcoded beta molecule per two cells through template switching. General observations from the study: TCR beta diversity tracked closely with naive T cell percentage.

There are 15 residues in the CDR3. Per the germline V gene, CDR1 is MNHNY and CDR2 is SVGAGI (reference sequence). V was pared by 6 bases and J by 0 bases, with 14 bases between. The use of a sample-barcoded 5' primer and a J-beta primer mix characterized a second PCR of roughly 7 to 12 cycles. TCRdb called the 5' RACE reads again in MiXCR, with one record for every CDR3 protein. Of around 1,500,000 distinct CDR3 sequences in the sample, under 30% were seen once. The V gene is TRBV6-6, the J gene TRBJ1-1; no reliable D call. The sequencing sample was made of blood. This clonotype originated in a woman aged 25 to 39 in good health. CDR3 nucleotide sequence: TGTGCCAGCAGCCCTAGCCGCACTATGAACACTGAAGCTTTCTTT. This codes for CASSPSRTMNTEAFF.